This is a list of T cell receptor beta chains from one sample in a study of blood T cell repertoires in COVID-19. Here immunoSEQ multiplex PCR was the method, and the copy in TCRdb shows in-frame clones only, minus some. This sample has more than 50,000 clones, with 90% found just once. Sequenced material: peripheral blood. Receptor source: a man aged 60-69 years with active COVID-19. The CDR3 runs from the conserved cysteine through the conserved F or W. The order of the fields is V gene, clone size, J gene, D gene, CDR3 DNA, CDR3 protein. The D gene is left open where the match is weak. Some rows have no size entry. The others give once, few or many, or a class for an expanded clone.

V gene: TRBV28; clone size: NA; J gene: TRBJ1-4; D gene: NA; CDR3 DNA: TGTGCCAGCAGTTTCCTGGGGGAGGGCGAAAAACTGTTTTTT; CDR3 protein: CASSFLGEGEKLFF
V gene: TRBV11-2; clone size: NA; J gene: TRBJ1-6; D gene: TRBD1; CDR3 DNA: TGTGCCAGCAGCTTAGAGGGTCGGACAGGGGGTGGAGGTAATTCACCCCTCCACTTT; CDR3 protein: CASSLEGRTGGGGNSPLHF
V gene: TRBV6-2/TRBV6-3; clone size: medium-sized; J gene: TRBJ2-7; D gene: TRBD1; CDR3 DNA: TGTGCCAGCAGCCACGGGACAGCTTATAACGAGCAGTACTTC; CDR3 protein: CASSHGTAYNEQYF
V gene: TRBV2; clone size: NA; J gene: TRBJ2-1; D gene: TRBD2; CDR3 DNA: TGTGCCAGCATTGGACTAGCGCGAGCTAATTCTAGGGATGAGCAGTTCTTC; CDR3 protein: CASIGLARANSRDEQFF
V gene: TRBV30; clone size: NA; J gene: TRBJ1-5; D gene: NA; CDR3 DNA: TGTGCCTGGAGTGTTAAGTCGGGGCAGCCCCAGCATTTT; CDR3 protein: CAWSVKSGQPQHF
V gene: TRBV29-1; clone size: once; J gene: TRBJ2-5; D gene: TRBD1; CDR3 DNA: TGCAGCGCTAACAGGGGTCAAGAGACCCAGTACTTC; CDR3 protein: CSANRGQETQYF
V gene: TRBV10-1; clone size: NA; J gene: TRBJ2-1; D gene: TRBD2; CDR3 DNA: TGCGCCAGCAGTGAAGGGACTAGAAAAAATGAGCAGTTCTTC; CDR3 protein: CASSEGTRKNEQFF
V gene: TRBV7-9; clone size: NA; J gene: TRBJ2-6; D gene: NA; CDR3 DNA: TGTGCCAGCAGCCCCGAAGGGGTTTACTCTGGGGCCAACGTCCTGACTTTC; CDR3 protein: CASSPEGVYSGANVLTF
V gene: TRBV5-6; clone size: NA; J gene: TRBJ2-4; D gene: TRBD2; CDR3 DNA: TGTGCCAGCAGCCCTCTCACTAGCGGGGGAAGGGGGAACATTCAGTACTTC; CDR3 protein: CASSPLTSGGRGNIQYF
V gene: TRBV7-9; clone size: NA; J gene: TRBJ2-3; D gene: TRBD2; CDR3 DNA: TGTGCCAGCAGCTTAGGAAGTTGGACTAGCGGGAGCACAGATACGCAGTATTTT; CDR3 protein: CASSLGSWTSGSTDTQYF
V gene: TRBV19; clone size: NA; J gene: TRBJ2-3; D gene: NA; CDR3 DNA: TGTGCCAGTAGTTTCCGACAGGCTCCGGGGACAGATACGCAGTATTTT; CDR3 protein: CASSFRQAPGTDTQYF
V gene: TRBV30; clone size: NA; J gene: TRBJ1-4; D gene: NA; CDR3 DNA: TGTGCCTGGAGTGCAATTTTCCCCAGAGAAAAACTGTTTTTT; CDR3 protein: CAWSAIFPREKLFF
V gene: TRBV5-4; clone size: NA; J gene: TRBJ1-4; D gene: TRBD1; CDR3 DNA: TGTGCCAGCAGCTCGGGACAGACTAATGAAAAACTGTTTTTT; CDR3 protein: CASSSGQTNEKLFF
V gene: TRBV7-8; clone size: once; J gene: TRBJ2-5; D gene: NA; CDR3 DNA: TGTGCCACAGGGATCCAAGAGACCCAGTACTTC; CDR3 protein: CATGIQETQYF
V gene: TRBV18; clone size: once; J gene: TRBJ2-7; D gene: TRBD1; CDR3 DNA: TGTGCCAGCTCACCAAGTGCAGGGGGATACGAGCAGTACTTC; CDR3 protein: CASSPSAGGYEQYF
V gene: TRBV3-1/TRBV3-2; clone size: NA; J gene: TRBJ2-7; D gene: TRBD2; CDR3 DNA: TGTGCCAGCAGCCGGGGGACTAGCGGGAGCTTGTCCTACGAGCAGTACTTC; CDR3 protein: CASSRGTSGSLSYEQYF